This TCR beta chain was retrieved from a study of blood T cell repertoires in COVID-19. Study overall: From T cells, B-cell-depleted T cells, or PBMCs came the material, which was cDNA or gDNA.

The ends lost 5 bases at V and 4 bases at J; junction bases unmatched: 10. CDR3 length equals 16 residues. Germline CDR1 and CDR2: SGHRS and YFSETQ. TCRdb keeps only in-frame clones here, not all; method: immunoSEQ multiplex PCR. The table shows fewer than 400,000 clones, with around nine tenths occurring only once. Resolution of symptoms, clearance, or two negative PCRs was present in recovered Cohort 3 donors. The sample taken for sequencing was PBMCs or T cells enriched from blood (not recorded which). The receptor's source is a man in his 60s who had recovered from COVID-19. The chain employs TRBV5-1 and TRBJ2-1; 9 bases are a match to TRBD2. This CDR3 reads CASRDRAGGGYNEQFF. CDR3 DNA sequence: TGCGCCAGCAGAGACAGAGCGGGAGGTGGTTACAATGAGCAGTTCTTC. Drawing the rest from reference TRBV5-1 and TRBJ2-1, the complete variable domain is KAGVTQTPRYLIKTRGQQVTLSCSPISGHRSVSWYQQTPGQGLQFLFEYFSETQRNKGNFPGRFSGRQFSNSRSEMNVSTLELGDSALYLCASRDRAGGGYNEQFFGPGTRLTVL.